The T cell receptor beta chain described here comes from a study of T-cell reconstitution after alpha-beta-depleted transplantation in children. Findings and limits, study-wide: One year post-transplant, T-cell counts and diversity were largely derived from T cells produced anew. Surviving recipient T cells and thymic progenitors accounted for the high day-60 TCRbeta diversity observed in some patients. As was reported, about two months after transplant, alpha-beta T cells came from several hundred expanded graft clones.

Molecular barcoding with unique molecular identifiers was used for the TCRbeta library. Using its own MiXCR run on the PCR reads, TCRdb lists one record per CDR3 protein. The profile shows about 980,000 distinct CDR3 sequences, about 26% of them singletons. This clonotype was detected only a few times. Antigen unknown. The receptor comes from a boy less than two years old who had a stem cell transplant for SCID, so the T cells may come from the graft donor. The source was PBMCs, mostly from graft donor cells, collected 360 days after TCRalphabeta/CD19-depleted stem cell transplant.

CDR3: CASSRYRGAETQYF. The CDR3 DNA follows: TGTGCCAGCAGCCGATACAGGGGGGCCGAGACCCAGTACTTC. The rearrangement links TRBV7-2 to TRBJ2-5; 8 bases fit TRBD1. The germline V gene encodes CDR1 SGHTA and CDR2 FQGNSA. V gave up 5 bases and J gave up 5 bases; unmatched junction bases: 7. The CDR3 contains 14 residues.